The 10 T cell receptor beta chains below were found in one sample sequenced in a study of T-cell reconstitution after alpha-beta-depleted transplantation in children. It was with unique molecular identifiers that the TCRbeta library was prepared. A single record per CDR3 protein comes from TCRdb applying MiXCR to the PCR reads. The sample includes approximately 350,000 distinct CDR3 sequences, approximately 12% of them seen just once. Sequencing used PBMCs, obtained from the stem cell graft. All receptors derive from a human donor who donated a stem cell graft to a child with Fanconi anemia.

This clonotype was counted a few times. The chain carries TRBV28 and TRBJ2-6; D remains unclear. Looked up from germline, CDR1 is MDHEN and CDR2 is SYDVKM. The CDR3 totals 15 residues. V was clipped by 2 bases and J by 2 bases, with 7 bases between them. CDR3 DNA sequence: TGTGCCAGCAGTTTAGTTCTACCTGGGGCCAACGTCCTGACTTTC. This codes for CASSLVLPGANVLTF.

In its sample, this clonotype was seen a few times. An end of the junction does not agree with germline; a read error may underlie this. This sequence joins TRBV5-1 and TRBJ2-2; D unclear. The CDR3 length is 15 residues. Per the germline V gene, CDR1 is SGHRS and CDR2 is YFSETQ. CDR3 DNA: TGCGCCAGCAGCTTGGGGCAGTTGAAAACCGAGGAGCTGTTTTTT. Encoded protein: CASSLGQLKTEELFF.

This clonotype was recorded many times. The chain has TRBV11-1 and TRBJ2-3, with D perhaps being TRBD1 or TRBD2 (5 bases each). Germline CDR1 is SGHAT and CDR2 is FQDESV (reference sequence). The V end was cut by 4 bases, the J end by 6 bases, with 17 bases between. The CDR3 sequence is 15 residues long. In DNA form, the CDR3 reads TGTGCCAGCAGCTCCGAGGGGCTTCCTGGGGATACGCAGTATTTT. This encodes CASSSEGLPGDTQYF.

This clonotype was counted at least ten times. The J gene is TRBJ2-7, the V gene TRBV9; 7 bases map to TRBD2. The CDR3 has 15 residues. With V trimmed by 4 bases and J by 0 bases, 7 bases remained unmatched. The germline CDR1 and CDR2 sequences are SGDLS and YYNGEE. The CDR3 spells CASSPMGGSSYEQYF. Written as DNA, the CDR3 is TGTGCCAGCAGCCCCATGGGGGGGAGCTCCTACGAGCAGTACTTC.

This clonotype was recorded once. This may be a read error, as it is one base from a much larger clone. This chain links TRBV6-1 with TRBJ1-5, with D maybe TRBD1 (6 bases). Looked up from germline, CDR1 is MNHNS and CDR2 is SASEGT. V lost 7 bases to trimming and J lost 5 bases, with 18 bases between them. The CDR3 is 15 residues long. CDR3 nucleotides: TGTGCCAGCAATCCTGAGGGGGGAATGTATCAGCCCCAGCATTTT. Its translation is CASNPEGGMYQPQHF.

This clonotype was seen a few times. V usage is TRBV2 and J usage is TRBJ1-5; D not resolved. The CDR3 consists of 15 residues. Trimming removed 6 bases from V and 0 bases from J, with 12 bases in between. Germline V gene data show CDR1 as SNHLY and CDR2 as FYNNEI. CDR3 DNA sequence: TGTGCCAGCAGCCCACGGGCCGGTAGCAATCAGCCCCAGCATTTT. It encodes CASSPRAGSNQPQHF.

This clonotype occurred a few times. The V and J genes are TRBV6-5 and TRBJ1-6, with 7 positions matching TRBD1. The trim removed 4 bases at V and 6 bases at J, leaving 6 bases unmatched. Germline lookup yields CDR1 MNHEY and CDR2 SVGAGI. The CDR3 has 15 amino acids. DNA of the CDR3: TGTGCCAGCAGTTCCCAAGGGGGCGGTAATTCACCCCTCCACTTT. Amino acid sequence: CASSSQGGGNSPLHF.

The chain has TRBV18 and TRBJ2-7; no clear D gene. CDR1 and CDR2 from the germline V gene are KGHSH and LQKENI. The CDR3 runs 13 residues. Trimming took 5 bases from V and 1 from J, leaving 9 bases between them. This CDR3 reads CASSLLGSYEQYF. CDR3 sequence (DNA): TGTGCCAGCTCATTACTCGGGTCCTACGAGCAGTACTTC.

The chain employs TRBV6-1 and TRBJ2-7, with 8 bases matching TRBD2. Trimming cost V 5 bases and J 5 bases; bases outside gene matches: 11. CDR3 size: 15 residues. CDR1 and CDR2 (germline): MNHNS, SASEGT. The CDR3 region is CASSQMTGGDDEQYV. DNA of the CDR3: TGTGCCAGCAGTCAAATGACGGGAGGGGACGACGAGCAGTACGTC.

This clonotype has only a few counts. The chain combines TRBV28 with TRBJ2-2; D is possibly TRBD1 (5 bases). The V end lost 7 bases, the J end lost 6 bases, and 12 bases lay between the germline ends. This CDR3 is 13 amino acids long. From germline, CDR1 is MDHEN and CDR2 SYDVKM. The CDR3 reads CASNNYRSGELFF. In DNA form, the CDR3 reads TGTGCCAGCAACAATTACAGGTCCGGGGAGCTGTTTTTT. The variable domain in full, completed from reference TRBV28 and TRBJ2-2, reads DVKVTQSSRYLVKRTGEKVFLECVQDMDHENMFWYRQDPGLGLRLIYFSYDVKMKEKGDIPEGYSVSREKKERFSLILESASTNQTSMYLCASNNYRSGELFFGEGSRLTVL.